The sample holds one count of the clone carrying this TCR beta chain. The protocol was immunoSEQ multiplex PCR, while the TCRdb copy is restricted to in-frame clones and leaves out a portion. The profile covers about 350,000 clones, with about 91% appearing a single time and 3% to 5% taken by the ten largest. These data come from a study of Ad26.COV2.S vaccination and SARS-CoV-2 variants. This TCR was recovered from a human donor who had recovered from COVID-19. The source was peripheral blood, collected after recovery from COVID-19.

The CDR3 DNA reads TGTGCCAGCAGTACGCGGTACAGGGGTTCCTCCACGGAAGCTTTCTTT. Translated: CASSTRYRGSSTEAFF. The chain carries TRBV27 and TRBJ1-1; the match to TRBD1 covers 7 bases. The CDR3 has 16 residues. CDR1 and CDR2 (germline): MNHEY, SMNVEV (reference sequence). The ends lost 5 bases at V and 8 bases at J; junction bases unmatched: 17.